This TCR beta chain was sequenced in a study of blood T cell repertoires in COVID-19. Study-level background: Samples taken during acute and convalescent COVID-19 were collected in the United States, Italy and Spain. PBMCs, B-cell-depleted T cells, or T cells were the source of the cDNA or gDNA that made up the material.

Study processing details: Amplification of reference gene primers was used by the study to estimate nucleated cell counts. Profiled with immunoSEQ multiplex PCR; TCRdb holds only in-frame clones, not every one. V and J calls and clone size are copied from that table; D and trimming were computed from the DNA. The data hold 150,000 or so clones, with just over 85% observed a single time. Per germline, CDR1 SGDLS and CDR2 YYNGEE. The V and J ends lost 1 base and 5 bases respectively, with 10 bases between them. The length of the CDR3 is 14 residues. The chain links TRBV9 to TRBJ2-1; a weak D match, TRBD1 (5 bases). Input material: peripheral blood. The receptor was derived from a woman aged 55-70 years with acute or convalescent COVID-19. CDR3 protein: CASSVRGRNNEQFF. The CDR3 DNA reads TGTGCCAGCAGCGTAAGGGGCAGGAACAATGAGCAGTTCTTC.